This T cell receptor (beta chain) was obtained from a study of cytomegalovirus exposure and HLA in healthy donors (dated by TCRdb to the late 2010s). Broadly, across the study: An earlier analysis of roughly 570 of the donors reported 276 Gb of sequence data and 117 million unique TCR beta sequences obtained from 180 million or so T cells. An early release covering 500 to 750 HLA-typed donors comprised roughly 300 gigabases of sequencing data and about 90 million unique TCR sequences. Of the roughly 400 genotyped donors, approximately 83% fell in the genetic ancestry cluster associated with self-reported Caucasian donors. The aim of the study was to test whether cataloging public T cell receptors could identify signatures of past pathogen exposure. The T cell repertoires of around 730 subjects were profiled by immunosequencing and related to cytomegalovirus serostatus. A separate validation cohort of some 130 different subjects was used in addition to the 666-subject first cohort. High-throughput TCR immunosequencing, statistical association of individual TCRs with disease status, and machine learning were combined to predict cytomegalovirus infection status. A later analysis re-analyzed previously published TCR beta repertoires from roughly 600 donors and added high-resolution HLA genotyping to study TCR occurrence patterns. In the later analysis, no new phenotypic data were used to find candidate immune exposures; instead, reliance was placed on TCR beta sequences and their occurrence across donors. An earlier analysis of 587 of the donors used high-throughput TCR beta sequencing to judge whether each TCR beta V gene segment behaved as functional or pseudogenic. Donor age, sex, ethnicity and CMV serostatus were compiled together with the repertoire data. A later genetic analysis used genome-wide SNP genotypes for about three fifths of the roughly 700 donors, treating that subset as a discovery cohort. All discovery cohort repertoires had been generated on a single sequencing platform. Class I and class II HLA loci were covered by the typing at four-digit resolution. The number of typed donors differed by locus: about 629-630 for A, B, C, DRB1 and DQB1; about 520 for DQA1; some 590 for DPA1; and 450 to 480 for DPB1. A few DR-DQ haplotypes were treated as single units for association and clustering because of strong linkage in the cohort. On average, around 230,000 unique TCR beta nucleotide sequences were sequenced per donor among a few hundred genotyped donors of the cohort, with approximately 18% of those sequences being non-productive. The paper's findings and limits, for the study overall: When HLA alleles, especially DR and DQ, strongly co-occurred, attributing TCR associations to individual alleles was difficult. A further reported finding was that TCR beta sequences accurately predicted the HLA-A and HLA-B alleles for most subjects in the first cohort. Compared with equally common non-associated chains, HLA-associated TCR beta chains in a later analysis were more clonally expanded and had lower generation probabilities. The classifier was reported to diagnose cytomegalovirus status with high specificity and sensitivity in both the original cohort and the validation cohort. According to a later analysis, TCR association rates differed among HLA loci, with DRB1 alleles showing the most associated TCRs and HLA-C alleles showing the fewest. In a later analysis, several top co-occurrence clusters were reported to appear linked to parvovirus B19, influenza, CMV and Epstein-Barr virus. The authors suggested that the approach could potentially be generalized to other disease states and immunological phenotypes. The study listed 164 TCR beta chains as associated with cytomegalovirus. In vitro tests confirmed that three of the cytomegalovirus-associated TCR beta chains recognize cytomegalovirus antigens. The presence/absence analyses assumed that sequencing depth was roughly uniform across donors, and that assumption may not be true. Seventeen rarely observed V segments, including chromosome 9 orphons, were excluded from the earlier analysis of approximately 600 of the donors because counts were too low. For the cohort, immune exposure information was limited to CMV serostatus. Specific HLA alleles were associated with 16,951 TCR beta sequences at a false discovery rate of 0.05 in a later analysis. In an earlier analysis of 450 to 750 of the donors, most TCR beta V segments appeared in productive rearrangements about 87% or about 30% of the time, broadly matching IMGT annotations. In a later genetic analysis, fewer N-insertions in productive TCRs were reported among donors in an Asian-associated ancestry cluster than the approximately 670-donor mean. Linkage disequilibrium might explain the correlated functional status among segregating V segments, but an unknown experimental factor could not be ruled out. An association between a missense DCLRE1C variant and V-gene and J-gene trimming of TCR beta chains was found in a later genetic analysis and replicated in an independent cohort. A cluster of highly shared sequence variants was judged likely to represent a technical artifact of the sequencing pipeline. Because HLA typing was missing for some donors at each locus, association tests included only the typed subset. This cohort had only TCR beta chains sequenced, and the lack of alpha or paired-chain data limited which features could be detected. Some IMGT-functional V segments, including TRBV6-2 and TRBV6-3, could not be told apart with the 87-base-pair reads, so those segments were excluded. A later analysis found that most CMV-associated TCR beta chains appeared HLA-restricted, with HLA associations seemingly driven largely by CMV exposure. Most TCR sequences were seen in very few donors, while some public TCRs were found in many individuals.

In total, around 600 healthy bone marrow donors made up the cohort. At the time of sampling, every cohort member was nominally healthy, though immune exposures that went unrecorded were likely present. The donor was CMV seronegative and belonged to the group of 380 or so seronegative cohort members. A peripheral blood sample was provided by each donor, and peripheral blood mononuclear cells were used for TCR beta sequencing. The Qiagen DNeasy Blood Extraction Kit was used to extract genomic DNA from the blood cell samples. A remark on this clone: Its target antigen remains unknown. No clone much larger than this one lies a single base away; base qualities are absent.

V is trimmed back by 9 bases and J by 4 bases, and the junction contains 15 bases that no gene match accounts for. CDR1 and CDR2, per the germline V gene, are MDHEN and SYDVKM. Taken from cysteine to phenylalanine, the CDR3 has 17 residues. The kept DNA is CDR3 alone, 51 bases in frame from the first base. The library was produced with the immunoSEQ multiplex PCR assay. For the multiplex PCR, a mixture combining 60 forward primers for TCR Vbeta segments and 13 reverse primers for TCR Jbeta segments was used. Amplification of the CDR3 region of rearranged TCR beta genes was performed with a multiplex PCR assay on genomic DNA. Amplified TCR beta libraries were sequenced as 87-base-pair reads on the Illumina HiSeq System. The study's processing was this. In a later analysis, tens of millions of unique TCR beta chains were counted across the roughly 700 repertoires, and approximately 11 million of these chains were shared by at least two donors. Raw reads were error-corrected and collapsed into unique sequences by a nearest-neighbor algorithm in which closely related sequences were merged to remove PCR and sequencing errors. CDR3 sequences were aligned to IMGT reference sequences to assign V, D and J gene segments. Each retained sequence needed at least a six-nucleotide match to both a V gene segment and a J gene segment. Rearrangements were called productive when the CDR3 lacked stop codons and stayed in frame with V and J; all others were non-productive. CDR3 was defined according to IMGT convention as the region running from the second conserved V-encoded cysteine to the conserved J-encoded phenylalanine. The earlier analysis of some 600 of the donors excluded sequences that lacked an unambiguous match to a single V gene segment. An earlier analysis of several hundred of the donors called V segments functional above 56.7% productive rearrangements and segregating when the between-donor standard deviation exceeded 5%. To diagnose cytomegalovirus status from the catalog of TCR beta chain sequences, a statistical classification framework was built. V and J gene assignment, in a later analysis, came from comparing TCR nucleotide sequences with IMGT/GENE-DB human TR gene sequences. A later analysis assigned CDR3 sequences and most-parsimonious VDJ recombination scenarios with the TCRdist pipeline. In a later analysis, every TCR beta chain was defined by the combination of its CDR3 amino acid sequence and its V-gene family, and reads without a unique V-gene family were dropped. A later analysis removed 592 highly shared, low-generation-probability nucleotide sequences to deal with suspected cross-contamination and a sequencing artifact. In a later analysis, a clonal expansion index was calculated for each public chain from normalized within-repertoire ranks of inferred template counts. In a later analysis, generation probabilities were computed using a VDJ recombination model fitted to out-of-frame rearrangements, and the results were checked against IGoR. Hypergeometric tests were used in a later analysis to score TCR-TCR, TCR-HLA and TCR-CMV co-occurrence, with a repertoire-size bias correction applied to the TCR pairs. A later analysis estimated false discovery rates by permuting HLA or CMV assignments 20 times. A later analysis grouped co-occurring TCRs with DBSCAN, adding TCRdist sequence similarity when clustering within HLA-allele-positive subsets. Repertoires with fewer than 30,000 or more than 120,000 public chains were left out of co-occurrence clustering, as were about 5 repertoires with anomalous nucleotide sharing. TCRdb stores this immuneACCESS table with in-frame sequences only. Part of the clones is absent; in the studies checked, under half of the shortfall reflects unresolved V genes, and no reason is known for the rest. V and J calls and clone size come straight from that table; D and trimming were deduced from the DNA. This sample lists about 190,000 clones; about nine tenths were detected once. The top ten clones comprise approximately 0.98% of the sample.

The sequence was collected from a boy younger than 10 in good health and CMV-seronegative. The source material was PBMCs. The chain couples TRBV28 to TRBJ1-4, and 9 junctional nucleotides match TRBD1. This receptor carries the CDR3 CASTPGTGRTINEKLFF. The sequence in DNA is TGTGCCAGTACACCCGGGACAGGGCGGACAATTAATGAAAAACTGTTTTTT.